This T cell receptor beta chain was sequenced in a study of identical twins. The authors used template switching to add a universal primer site and gave cDNA unique molecular identifiers. TCRdb analysed the 5' RACE reads with MiXCR anew, one entry per CDR3 protein. The table has about 340,000 distinct CDR3 sequences, 8.5% to 10% seen once. The length of the CDR3 is 15 residues. Germline trimming cut 1 base from V and 16 bases from J; bases unmatched to any gene: 15. Germline lookup yields CDR1 SGHDN and CDR2 FVKESK. J is TRBJ2-1 and V is TRBV14, with 8 bases matching TRBD2. The specimen was naive T cells sorted from blood. This receptor was identified in a woman between 50 and 59 years old in good health. Written as DNA, the CDR3 is TGTGCCAGCAGCCAAGTACTCAACGGGAGGGGGGCTCGCTTCTTC. Its protein product is CASSQVLNGRGARFF. The variable domain in full, with the rest retrieved from reference TRBV14 and TRBJ2-1, is EAGVTQFPSHSVIEKGQTVTLRCDPISGHDNLYWYRRVMGKEIKFLLHFVKESKQDESGMPNNRFLAERTGGTYSTLKVQPAELEDSGVYFCASSQVLNGRGARFFGPGTRLTVL.